These 9 T cell receptor beta chains originate from one sample sequenced in a study of blood T cell repertoires in COVID-19. Assay used: immunoSEQ multiplex PCR; TCRdb lists only in-frame clones, some missing. The table includes fewer than 400,000 clones, over 70% detected once. Sequencing was carried out using PBMCs or T cells enriched from blood (not recorded which). The receptors come from a man aged 30-40 years who had recovered from COVID-19.

V is TRBV2 and J is TRBJ2-7; D ambiguous. Germline values: CDR1 SNHLY, CDR2 FYNNEI. Trimming pared 7 bases from V and 3 bases from J, leaving 22 bases between. This CDR3 region has 16 residues. CDR3 amino acids: CASTPWADRKNYEQYF. CDR3 DNA sequence: TGTGCCAGCACCCCTTGGGCCGATCGTAAGAACTACGAGCAGTACTTC.

In DNA, the CDR3 is TGTGCCAGCAGCGGGACAGGTGGCCCCCAGCATTTT. As protein: CASSGTGGPQHF. This sequence joins TRBV5-4 and TRBJ1-5; 8 bases fit TRBD1. The CDR3 contains 12 residues. The germline gives CDR1 SGHNT, CDR2 YYREEE (reference sequence). Trimming removed 4 bases from V and 10 bases from J; junction bases left unmatched: 4.

The chain employs TRBV5-3 and TRBJ1-5, with unresolved D. TRBV5-3 falls under the ORF class, with uncertain function. There are 15 residues in the CDR3. V was shortened by 3 bases and J by 2 bases, with 12 bases between the two germline ends. CDR3: CARSCPRGCNQPQHF. DNA for the CDR3: TGTGCCAGAAGCTGCCCTCGAGGCTGCAATCAGCCCCAGCATTTT.

In this sample, this clone turned up a few times. The rearrangement links TRBV19 to TRBJ2-7; 7 bases fit TRBD1. The CDR3 has 13 amino acids. The V gene end was trimmed by 8 bases and the J gene end by 4 bases; junction bases not matched to a gene: 8. Germline CDR1 reads LNHDA; CDR2 reads SQIVND (reference sequence). The CDR3 region has the DNA TGTGCCAGTTCTAACAGGGGCACATACGAGCAGTACTTC. Translated, it gives CASSNRGTYEQYF.

The rearrangement uses TRBV5-5 and TRBJ2-7; TRBD2 is a possible D gene (6 bases). The V and J ends lost 4 bases and 6 bases respectively, with 23 bases between them. The germline CDR1 and CDR2 sequences are SGHKS and YYEKEE (reference sequence). CDR3 length: 16 amino acids. CDR3 sequence (DNA): TGTGCCAGCAGCCTGGGGAGAAGCGGGTGGGACCCCGAGCAGTACTTC. Its protein is CASSLGRSGWDPEQYF.

The chain carries TRBV12-3 or TRBV12-4 and TRBJ1-1; maybe TRBD1 (5 bases). The CDR3 consists of 13 residues. V gave up 3 bases and J gave up 11 bases, with 16 bases separating them. The CDR3 DNA reads as TGTGCCAGCAGTTTTCGGAGGGGACCGACGGCTTTCTTT. Encoded protein: CASSFRRGPTAFF.

The chain has TRBV9 and TRBJ1-6; D may be TRBD1 (5 bases). Germline-derived CDR1 and CDR2 are SGDLS and YYNGEE. The V end lost 3 bases, the J end lost 7 bases, and 14 bases lay between the germline ends. CDR3 length: 15 amino acids. The CDR3 sequence is CASSGRPGGNSPLHF. The CDR3 DNA follows: TGTGCCAGCAGCGGGAGGCCCGGGGGAAATTCACCCCTCCACTTT.

This clone was detected once. The V gene is TRBV28, the J gene TRBJ1-2; D possibly corresponds to TRBD1 (6 bases). The germline gives CDR1 MDHEN, CDR2 SYDVKM. The CDR3 covers 17 residues. The V and J ends lost 6 bases and 5 bases respectively, with 25 bases between them. CDR3 DNA: TGTGCCAGCAGCGTACCTGGAGGTGATGGGACACCTTATGGCTACACCTTC. Encoded protein: CASSVPGGDGTPYGYTF.

This rearrangement joins TRBV27 to TRBJ1-2; possibly TRBD1 for D (5 bases). CDR3 length: 16 residues. Trimming stripped 5 bases from V and 7 bases from J, with 23 bases between. Germline CDR1 reads MNHEY; CDR2 reads SMNVEV (reference sequence). CDR3 DNA: TGTGCCAGCAGTCTGATTCCCGGGACTTCGTATGTTGGCTACACCTTC. Translated: CASSLIPGTSYVGYTF.